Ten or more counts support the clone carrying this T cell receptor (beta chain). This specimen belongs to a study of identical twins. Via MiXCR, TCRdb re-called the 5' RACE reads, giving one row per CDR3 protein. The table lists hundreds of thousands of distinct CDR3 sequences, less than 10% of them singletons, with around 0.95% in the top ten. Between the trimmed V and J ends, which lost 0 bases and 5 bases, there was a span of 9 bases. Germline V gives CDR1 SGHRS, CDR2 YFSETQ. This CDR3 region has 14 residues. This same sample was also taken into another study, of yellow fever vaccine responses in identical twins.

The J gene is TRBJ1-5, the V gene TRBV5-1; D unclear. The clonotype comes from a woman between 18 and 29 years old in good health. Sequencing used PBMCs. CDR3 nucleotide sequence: TGCGCCAGCAGCTTGGACAGTCCAGATCAGCCCCAGCATTTT. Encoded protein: CASSLDSPDQPQHF.